A selection of T cell receptor beta chains follows, all from one sample in a study of cytomegalovirus exposure and HLA in healthy donors. Using immunoSEQ multiplex PCR, the repertoire was profiled, and TCRdb retains in-frame clones only, with some absent. The sample lists some 150,000 clones, roughly four fifths occurring once. Sequencing was done on a sample of PBMCs. Receptor source: a man in his fifties in good health and CMV-seropositive. The CDR3 runs from the conserved cysteine through the conserved F or W. Fields, in order: V gene, D gene, J gene, CDR3 length, clone size, CDR3 DNA, CDR3 protein. A D gene is named only where the DNA matches it firmly. Some rows mark clone size as missing; the rest say once, few, many or name a class of expanded clone.

V gene: TRBV7-9; D gene: TRBD1; J gene: TRBJ2-7; CDR3 length: 14; clone size: few; CDR3 DNA: TGTGCCAGCAGCTTAACAGGGGGGCATGGCGAGCAGTACTTC; CDR3 protein: CASSLTGGHGEQYF
V gene: TRBV18; D gene: NA; J gene: TRBJ2-7; CDR3 length: 14; clone size: NA; CDR3 DNA: TGTGCCAGCTCACCACGGGGGGTCCACTACGAGCAGTACTTC; CDR3 protein: CASSPRGVHYEQYF
V gene: TRBV19; D gene: NA; J gene: TRBJ1-6; CDR3 length: 14; clone size: NA; CDR3 DNA: TGTGCCAGTAGCACGCCGCGTTATAATTCACCCCTCCACTTT; CDR3 protein: CASSTPRYNSPLHF
V gene: TRBV4-2; D gene: NA; J gene: TRBJ2-7; CDR3 length: 15; clone size: NA; CDR3 DNA: TGTGCCAGCAGCCAAGACGAGGGAACCCACTACGAGCAGTACTTC; CDR3 protein: CASSQDEGTHYEQYF
V gene: TRBV6-6; D gene: NA; J gene: TRBJ1-5; CDR3 length: 16; clone size: NA; CDR3 DNA: TGTGCCAGCAGTTCGCAGGGTGCCTATAGCAATCAGCCCCAGCATTTT; CDR3 protein: CASSSQGAYSNQPQHF
V gene: TRBV30; D gene: NA; J gene: TRBJ1-3; CDR3 length: 16; clone size: NA; CDR3 DNA: TGTGCCTGGAGCCCACGGAGGGGCCTCTCTGGAAACACCATATATTTT; CDR3 protein: CAWSPRRGLSGNTIYF
V gene: TRBV4-2; D gene: TRBD1; J gene: TRBJ1-2; CDR3 length: 17; clone size: NA; CDR3 DNA: TGTGCCAGCAGCCATTCTCCTGGAGAGGGGGCGAACTATGGCTACACCTTC; CDR3 protein: CASSHSPGEGANYGYTF
V gene: TRBV28; D gene: NA; J gene: TRBJ2-2; CDR3 length: 15; clone size: NA; CDR3 DNA: TGTGCCAGCGGCCAGGGGGGCCGGAACACCGGGGAGCTGTTTTTT; CDR3 protein: CASGQGGRNTGELFF
V gene: TRBV5-1; D gene: NA; J gene: TRBJ2-1; CDR3 length: 14; clone size: NA; CDR3 DNA: TGCGCCAGCGCCCCGGGGGTGTTGGACAATGAGCAGTTCTTC; CDR3 protein: CASAPGVLDNEQFF
V gene: TRBV18; D gene: TRBD1; J gene: TRBJ2-1; CDR3 length: 14; clone size: NA; CDR3 DNA: TGTGCCAGCTCACTGACAGGGACCTACAATGAGCAGTTCTTC; CDR3 protein: CASSLTGTYNEQFF
V gene: TRBV28; D gene: TRBD1; J gene: TRBJ2-7; CDR3 length: 15; clone size: NA; CDR3 DNA: TGTGCCAGCAGTTTAGCCGGGACAGTCTCCTACGAGCAGTACTTC; CDR3 protein: CASSLAGTVSYEQYF
V gene: TRBV9; D gene: TRBD1; J gene: TRBJ1-2; CDR3 length: 19; clone size: NA; CDR3 DNA: TGTGCCAGCAGCGTATTTTCCGTGGAAAATATCGACAGGGGTAACGGCTACACCTTC; CDR3 protein: CASSVFSVENIDRGNGYTF
V gene: TRBV10-3; D gene: NA; J gene: TRBJ2-5; CDR3 length: 15; clone size: once; CDR3 DNA: TGTGCCATCAGTGAGGGGCTGGGCGATACGGAGACCCAGTACTTC; CDR3 protein: CAISEGLGDTETQYF
V gene: TRBV9; D gene: NA; J gene: TRBJ2-1; CDR3 length: 15; clone size: NA; CDR3 DNA: TGTGCCAGCAGCGCCAACTGGGGCAGCAGAAATGAGCAGTTCTTC; CDR3 protein: CASSANWGSRNEQFF
V gene: TRBV18; D gene: TRBD1; J gene: TRBJ1-5; CDR3 length: 14; clone size: NA; CDR3 DNA: TGTGCCAGCTCACTCGACAGGGGAGATCAGCCCCAGCATTTT; CDR3 protein: CASSLDRGDQPQHF
V gene: TRBV6-5; D gene: TRBD2; J gene: TRBJ2-7; CDR3 length: 14; clone size: NA; CDR3 DNA: TGTGCCAGCAAGCGGGCTAGCGGCAGCTACGAGCAGTACTTC; CDR3 protein: CASKRASGSYEQYF
V gene: TRBV7-2; D gene: NA; J gene: TRBJ1-2; CDR3 length: 14; clone size: NA; CDR3 DNA: TGTGCCAGCAGCTTAGGAGGACTTAACTATGGCTACACCTTC; CDR3 protein: CASSLGGLNYGYTF
V gene: TRBV5-6; D gene: TRBD2; J gene: TRBJ2-5; CDR3 length: 13; clone size: NA; CDR3 DNA: TGTGCCAGCAGCTTTCTAGCGGAAGAGACCCAGTACTTC; CDR3 protein: CASSFLAEETQYF
V gene: TRBV11-2; D gene: TRBD1; J gene: TRBJ1-1; CDR3 length: 16; clone size: once; CDR3 DNA: TGTGCCAGCAGCTTAGATCCCGGGACAGGGGGGCTGGAAGCTTTCTTT; CDR3 protein: CASSLDPGTGGLEAFF
V gene: TRBV5-1; D gene: TRBD1; J gene: TRBJ1-1; CDR3 length: 14; clone size: NA; CDR3 DNA: TGCGCCAGCAGCCCTGGACAGGGGAACACTGAAGCTTTCTTT; CDR3 protein: CASSPGQGNTEAFF
V gene: TRBV5-5; D gene: NA; J gene: TRBJ2-7; CDR3 length: 13; clone size: once; CDR3 DNA: TGTGCCAGCAGCTTGTGGGAGAACTACGAGCAGTACTTC; CDR3 protein: CASSLWENYEQYF
V gene: TRBV19; D gene: NA; J gene: TRBJ1-1; CDR3 length: 15; clone size: NA; CDR3 DNA: TGTGCCTGTGGGGGCAGCACAGCCGCGTACACTGAAGCTTTCTTT; CDR3 protein: CACGGSTAAYTEAFF
V gene: TRBV9; D gene: NA; J gene: TRBJ2-1; CDR3 length: 14; clone size: NA; CDR3 DNA: TGTGCCAGCAGCGTAGGGTCGGGAGTTAGTGAGCAGTTCTTC; CDR3 protein: CASSVGSGVSEQFF
V gene: TRBV5-4; D gene: TRBD1; J gene: TRBJ2-7; CDR3 length: 17; clone size: NA; CDR3 DNA: TGTGCCAGCAGCTTGGGTTTGGTCGGGACAGGGGACTACGAGCAGTACTTC; CDR3 protein: CASSLGLVGTGDYEQYF
V gene: TRBV19; D gene: TRBD1; J gene: TRBJ2-7; CDR3 length: 15; clone size: NA; CDR3 DNA: TGTGCCAGTAGTAAGGACAGGGCCAACTCCTACGAGCAGTACTTC; CDR3 protein: CASSKDRANSYEQYF
V gene: TRBV29-1; D gene: TRBD1; J gene: TRBJ2-3; CDR3 length: 17; clone size: NA; CDR3 DNA: TGCAGCGCGTTGGCCCTAAAAGAGGGACAGCCCACAGATACGCAGTATTTT; CDR3 protein: CSALALKEGQPTDTQYF
V gene: TRBV5-4; D gene: NA; J gene: TRBJ2-1; CDR3 length: 15; clone size: NA; CDR3 DNA: TGTGCCAGCAGCTTGGACAGGCCCACGTACAATGAGCAGTTCTTC; CDR3 protein: CASSLDRPTYNEQFF
V gene: TRBV5-4; D gene: TRBD2; J gene: TRBJ2-3; CDR3 length: 17; clone size: few; CDR3 DNA: TGTGCCAGCAGCTCGGGACTAGCGGGGGGAGGCACAGATACGCAGTATTTT; CDR3 protein: CASSSGLAGGGTDTQYF
V gene: TRBV28; D gene: NA; J gene: TRBJ2-7; CDR3 length: 13; clone size: NA; CDR3 DNA: TGTGCCAGCAGCCCCGGAGGTCTCTACGAGCAGTACTTC; CDR3 protein: CASSPGGLYEQYF
V gene: TRBV9; D gene: TRBD2; J gene: TRBJ2-6; CDR3 length: 19; clone size: NA; CDR3 DNA: TGTGCCAGCAGCGTAGCTACAGTTAGCGGGTACACTGGGGCCAACGTCCTGACTTTC; CDR3 protein: CASSVATVSGYTGANVLTF
V gene: TRBV28; D gene: TRBD1; J gene: TRBJ2-1; CDR3 length: 17; clone size: NA; CDR3 DNA: TGTGCCAGCAGTTTATCCGGACAGGGGGAACAATCCAATGAGCAGTTCTTC; CDR3 protein: CASSLSGQGEQSNEQFF
V gene: TRBV7-6; D gene: TRBD1; J gene: TRBJ2-2; CDR3 length: 16; clone size: NA; CDR3 DNA: TGTGCCAGCAGCTACCGACAGGGGGCGCACACCGGGGAGCTGTTTTTT; CDR3 protein: CASSYRQGAHTGELFF
V gene: TRBV19; D gene: TRBD1; J gene: TRBJ2-1; CDR3 length: 15; clone size: NA; CDR3 DNA: TGTGCCAGTAGTATAGGGACAGGGGAAGTGGATGAGCAGTTCTTC; CDR3 protein: CASSIGTGEVDEQFF
V gene: TRBV2; D gene: TRBD1; J gene: TRBJ1-2; CDR3 length: 15; clone size: NA; CDR3 DNA: TGTGCCAGCAGTCTTCAGGGGGCCTCTGACTATGGCTACACCTTC; CDR3 protein: CASSLQGASDYGYTF
V gene: TRBV6-5; D gene: TRBD2; J gene: TRBJ2-3; CDR3 length: 15; clone size: NA; CDR3 DNA: TGTGCCAGCAGAGTCGGGGGGGTGATGTCAGATACGCAGTATTTT; CDR3 protein: CASRVGGVMSDTQYF
V gene: TRBV4-1; D gene: TRBD1; J gene: TRBJ2-4; CDR3 length: 15; clone size: NA; CDR3 DNA: TGCGCCAGCAGCCAAATCTCCTCAGGGGGAAACATTCAGTACTTC; CDR3 protein: CASSQISSGGNIQYF
V gene: TRBV28; D gene: NA; J gene: TRBJ1-2; CDR3 length: 14; clone size: NA; CDR3 DNA: TGTGCCAGCAGTTTTGCCGCGGAAAACTATGGCTACACCTTC; CDR3 protein: CASSFAAENYGYTF
V gene: TRBV4-1; D gene: NA; J gene: TRBJ2-3; CDR3 length: 15; clone size: NA; CDR3 DNA: TGCGCCAGCAGCCAAGGGCGGGGCTTTAGGGATACGCAGTATTTT; CDR3 protein: CASSQGRGFRDTQYF
V gene: TRBV30; D gene: NA; J gene: TRBJ1-1; CDR3 length: 12; clone size: NA; CDR3 DNA: TGTGCCTGGAAAGAAAGCTACACTGAAGCTTTCTTT; CDR3 protein: CAWKESYTEAFF
V gene: TRBV4-3; D gene: NA; J gene: TRBJ2-1; CDR3 length: 15; clone size: NA; CDR3 DNA: TGCGCCAGCAGCTCATCGGGACTGGACGACAATGAGCAGTTCTTC; CDR3 protein: CASSSSGLDDNEQFF
V gene: TRBV7-9; D gene: NA; J gene: TRBJ2-1; CDR3 length: 14; clone size: NA; CDR3 DNA: TGTGCCAGCAGTCTGAATAATCAGGGGGGTGAGCAGTTCTTC; CDR3 protein: CASSLNNQGGEQFF
V gene: TRBV19; D gene: NA; J gene: TRBJ2-6; CDR3 length: 18; clone size: NA; CDR3 DNA: TGTGCCAGTAGTATCTCTCAGGGTGAGCCCCCTGGGGCCAACGTCCTGACTTTC; CDR3 protein: CASSISQGEPPGANVLTF
V gene: TRBV28; D gene: TRBD1; J gene: TRBJ2-7; CDR3 length: 15; clone size: NA; CDR3 DNA: TGTGCCAGCAGTCCGTTAAGACAGGGACCCTACGAGCAGTACTTC; CDR3 protein: CASSPLRQGPYEQYF
V gene: TRBV7-3; D gene: NA; J gene: TRBJ1-2; CDR3 length: 14; clone size: once; CDR3 DNA: TGTGCCAGCAGCGCAAACCCGAACGGCTATGGCTACACCTTC; CDR3 protein: CASSANPNGYGYTF
V gene: TRBV11-2; D gene: NA; J gene: TRBJ2-6; CDR3 length: 15; clone size: NA; CDR3 DNA: TGTGCCAGCAGTAGACAGTTCTCTGGGGCCAACGTCCTGACTTTC; CDR3 protein: CASSRQFSGANVLTF
V gene: TRBV14; D gene: TRBD2; J gene: TRBJ2-7; CDR3 length: 16; clone size: NA; CDR3 DNA: TGTGCCAGCAGAGAGCTAGCGGGAGGCCTCTCCTACGAGCAGTACTTC; CDR3 protein: CASRELAGGLSYEQYF
V gene: TRBV6-5; D gene: NA; J gene: TRBJ1-6; CDR3 length: 15; clone size: NA; CDR3 DNA: TGTGCCAGCAGTTACCGTACGACAAGGAGGTCACCCCTCCACTTT; CDR3 protein: CASSYRTTRRSPLHF
V gene: TRBV7-2; D gene: TRBD2; J gene: TRBJ2-1; CDR3 length: 16; clone size: NA; CDR3 DNA: TGTGCCAGCAGCTTAGGGTCAGCGGGAGCGCAGAATGAGCAGTTCTTC; CDR3 protein: CASSLGSAGAQNEQFF